These 13 T cell receptor beta chains were sequenced from one sample in a study of blood T cell repertoires in COVID-19. Using immunoSEQ multiplex PCR, the repertoire was profiled, and TCRdb retains in-frame clones only, with some absent. The sample lists some 290,000 clones, 85% to 95% occurring once. The sample taken for sequencing was PBMCs or T cells enriched from blood (not recorded which). The source of these receptors is a woman in her thirties who had been exposed to COVID-19.

The gene calls are TRBV4-2 and TRBJ1-6, with unresolved D. The germline V and J ends were trimmed by 1 base and 7 bases, with 14 bases remaining between them. From germline, CDR1 is LGHNA and CDR2 YNFKEQ. This CDR3 spans 16 amino acids. DNA of the CDR3: TGTGCCAGCAGCCAAGTCCTTCGGGAGCCCAATTCACCCCTCCACTTT. Residues: CASSQVLREPNSPLHF.

The V and J genes are TRBV15 and TRBJ1-2; weak D call: TRBD1 (5 bases). The CDR3 spans 16 residues. Per the germline V gene, CDR1 is LNHNV and CDR2 is YYDKDF (reference sequence). The V gene lost 0 bases and the J gene lost 0 bases, with 11 bases spanning the gap. The CDR3 DNA reads as TGTGCCACCAGCAGAGACGGGGGGAGGACTAACTATGGCTACACCTTC. Residues: CATSRDGGRTNYGYTF.

The J gene is TRBJ2-7, the V gene TRBV9; 8 nucleotides agree with TRBD2. Germline V gene data show CDR1 as SGDLS and CDR2 as YYNGEE. Trimming at V came to 2 bases and at J to 3 bases, leaving 7 bases not matched to a gene. This CDR3 contains 15 residues. CDR3 sequence reads: CASSVQAGAYYEQYF. Here the CDR3 DNA reads TGTGCCAGCAGCGTCCAAGCGGGGGCCTACTACGAGCAGTACTTC. Drawing the rest from reference TRBV9 and TRBJ2-7, the complete variable domain is DSGVTQTPKHLITATGQRVTLRCSPRSGDLSVYWYQQSLDQGLQFLIQYYNGEERAKGNILERFSAQQFPDLHSELNLSSLELGDSALYFCASSVQAGAYYEQYFGPGTRLTVT.

A few counts support this clone. CDR3 in DNA: TGTGCCAGTAGTGTAACCCGGACAGGGGGCGACTATAATTCACCCCTCCACTTT. This translates into CASSVTRTGGDYNSPLHF. The chain is built from TRBV19 and TRBJ1-6, with 11 bases fitting TRBD1. With V trimmed by 5 bases and J by 3 bases, 9 bases remained unmatched. This CDR3 is 18 amino acids long. Germline CDR1 and CDR2: LNHDA and SQIVND (reference sequence).

The chain is built from TRBV4-3 and TRBJ1-2; 8 nucleotides agree with TRBD1. V gave up 0 bases and J gave up 7 bases; unmatched junction bases: 7. There are 15 residues in the CDR3. Germline V CDR1 and CDR2: LGHNA, YSLEER. The CDR3 DNA follows: TGCGCCAGCAGCCAAGATGGCAGGGGGCGCCGTGGCTACACCTTC. Amino acid sequence: CASSQDGRGRRGYTF.

The chain combines TRBV6-5 with TRBJ1-5, with 9 positions matching TRBD1. This CDR3 contains 14 residues. Germline CDR1 and CDR2: MNHEY and SVGAGI. V was clipped by 6 bases and J by 3 bases; unmatched bases: 3. The CDR3, as DNA: TGTGCCAGCAGCACAGGGGGCGTCAATCAGCCCCAGCATTTT. It is translated as CASSTGGVNQPQHF.

The chain has TRBV30 and TRBJ2-5; perhaps TRBD1 as D (5 bases). V lost 0 bases and J 7 bases, leaving 12 bases between the germline ends. The CDR3 spans 13 residues. Germline CDR1 is GTSNPN and CDR2 is SVGIG (reference sequence). CDR3 amino acids: CAWSVGQSGTQYF. CDR3 DNA: TGTGCCTGGAGTGTGGGGCAGTCAGGGACCCAGTACTTC.

The sample holds one count of this clone. The chain combines TRBV6-5 with TRBJ2-7; D is possibly TRBD1 (5 bases). Trimming removed 8 bases from V and 6 bases from J, with 20 bases in between. CDR1 and CDR2 (germline): MNHEY, SVGAGI. CDR3 length: 14 residues. In DNA form, the CDR3 reads TGTGCCAGCCGGCGCGTGACAGAATTCTCCGAGCAGTACTTC. As protein: CASRRVTEFSEQYF.

This chain connects TRBV6-2 or TRBV6-3 to TRBJ2-7, with D perhaps TRBD1 (6 bases). This CDR3 spans 14 amino acids. The V gene's germline CDR1 is MNHEY and CDR2 SVGEGT. V lost 2 bases to trimming and J lost 5 bases, with 13 bases between them. The CDR3 DNA follows: TGTGCCAGCAGTTACGGAACCAGGGGCCACGAGCAGTACTTC. Its translation: CASSYGTRGHEQYF.

This clone was seen once. J is TRBJ1-6 and V is TRBV5-1, with TRBD1 matching 7 bases. The V gene end was trimmed by 4 bases and the J gene end by 2 bases; junction bases not matched to a gene: 3. The CDR3 totals 15 residues. Germline CDR1 is SGHRS and CDR2 is YFSETQ. The CDR3 coding sequence is TGCGCCAGCAGCCAAGGACAGGCCTATAATTCACCCCTCCACTTT. Its translation: CASSQGQAYNSPLHF. The variable domain in full, with the rest retrieved from reference TRBV5-1 and TRBJ1-6, is KAGVTQTPRYLIKTRGQQVTLSCSPISGHRSVSWYQQTPGQGLQFLFEYFSETQRNKGNFPGRFSGRQFSNSRSEMNVSTLELGDSALYLCASSQGQAYNSPLHFGNGTRLTVT.

The V and J genes are TRBV10-3 and TRBJ2-3; a possible D gene is TRBD2 (7 bases). Germline V gives CDR1 ENHRY, CDR2 SYGVKD. The CDR3 is made up of 12 amino acids. V shed 9 bases and J shed 4 bases, with 11 bases lying between them. In nucleotides, the CDR3 is TGTGCCATTGCGGGGGCCCCAGATACGCAGTATTTT. Its translation is CAIAGAPDTQYF.

The J gene is TRBJ2-7, the V gene TRBV6-5, with D perhaps matching TRBD2 (6 bases). Between the trimmed V and J ends, which lost 4 bases and 2 bases, there was a span of 15 bases. The germline gives CDR1 MNHEY, CDR2 SVGAGI. There are 15 residues in the CDR3. The CDR3 nucleotides are TGTGCCAGCAGTTCAACTCCGGGAGTTACCTACGAGCAGTACTTC. Encoded protein: CASSSTPGVTYEQYF.

The rearrangement joins TRBV20-1 to TRBJ1-2; possibly TRBD1 for D (5 bases). V was cut by 3 bases and J by 6 bases, with 8 bases left in between. The CDR3 extends over 11 amino acids. The germline CDR1 and CDR2 sequences are DFQATT and SNEGSKA (reference sequence). This CDR3 reads CSARLGDGYTF. CDR3 bases: TGCAGTGCTAGGTTAGGGGATGGCTACACCTTC.